These 2 T cell receptor beta chains originate from one sample sequenced in a study of vaccination and CD4 T cells after COVID-19. The Oncomine TCR Beta short-read assay was what sequenced the DNA obtained from cultured CD4+ T cells. Via MiXCR, TCRdb re-called the PCR reads, giving one row per CDR3 protein. The table includes thousands of distinct CDR3 sequences, around 48% detected once. Treatment meaning: approximately 9-day PBMC culture with coronavirus spike peptide pools or control peptides (ViraFEST assay). Those CD4+ T cells from the unexposed donor predate the COVID-19 pandemic (2011-2018). These receptors have no identified antigens. The sequenced material came from CD4+ T cells from blood, cultured in vitro. These TCRs come from a human donor in good health.

CDR3 sequence (DNA): TGTGCCAGCAGTGAATCGGGAACTACCTACGAGCAGTACTTC. It translates to CASSESGTTYEQYF. This rearrangement joins TRBV2 to TRBJ2-7, with D perhaps TRBD2 (5 bases). The length of the CDR3 is 14 residues. Trimming removed 2 bases from V and 2 bases from J, with 10 bases in between. Germline V gene sequence: CDR1 SNHLY, CDR2 FYNNEI. Based on the CDR3 plus reference TRBV2 and TRBJ2-7, the full variable domain is EPEVTQTPSHQVTQMGQEVILRCVPISNHLYFYWYRQILGQKVEFLVSFYNNEISEKSEIFDDQFSVERPDGSNFTLKIRSTKLEDSAMYFCASSESGTTYEQYFGPGTRLTVT.

This clonotype came up a few times. The chain links TRBV20-1 to TRBJ2-1; the match to TRBD1 covers 12 bases. This CDR3 comprises 18 residues. Trimming at V came to 0 bases and at J to 8 bases, leaving 14 bases not matched to a gene. Per germline, CDR1 DFQATT and CDR2 SNEGSKA (reference sequence). Written as DNA, the CDR3 is TGCAGTGCTAGAGAGGGACAGGGGGCTAAAGGGTTGGGTGATGAGCAGTTCTTC. Protein: CSAREGQGAKGLGDEQFF.